A selection of T cell receptor beta chains follows, all from one sample in a study of T-cell memory formation after mild COVID-19. Each CDR3 protein gets one entry after TCRdb re-called the 5' RACE reads with MiXCR. The sample has fewer than 140,000 distinct CDR3 sequences, over 15% seen once. Sequences were obtained from PBMCs or a T cell subset sorted from them (not recorded which). Source of these receptors: an adult woman who had mild COVID-19 (a few samples of this study predate the infection). Cell type and time point are not known. The CDR3 runs from the conserved cysteine through the conserved F or W. D genes are given only for firm matches. Only part of the rows carry a size: once, few, many, or a class if the clone is expanded.

size | J | D | length | V | DNA | CDR3
NA | TRBJ2-7 | NA | 13 | TRBV5-1 | TGCGCCAGCAGCTTGGCCGGAGTGGGCGAGCAGTACTTC | CASSLAGVGEQYF
few | TRBJ2-7 | NA | 14 | TRBV9 | TGTGCCAGCAGCGTATTCCCCGGGTCCTACGAGCAGTACTTC | CASSVFPGSYEQYF
NA | TRBJ2-7 | TRBD1 | 17 | TRBV7-9 | TGTGCCAGCAGCTCCCTACTGGACAGGTCTGGTGCCTACGAGCAGTACTTC | CASSSLLDRSGAYEQYF
NA | TRBJ2-1 | TRBD2 | 15 | TRBV27 | TGTGCCAGCAGTTTACAAGCGGGAGGGAGGGATGAGCAGTTCTTC | CASSLQAGGRDEQFF
few | TRBJ2-1 | NA | 17 | TRBV15 | TGTGCCACCAGCGACCAGGAAGGGGGAGGCTCCTACAATGAGCAGTTCTTC | CATSDQEGGGSYNEQFF
NA | TRBJ2-7 | NA | 14 | TRBV18 | TGTGCCAGCTCACCAAGACCGACCGACTACGAGCAGTACTTC | CASSPRPTDYEQYF
few | TRBJ2-3 | TRBD2 | 16 | TRBV7-6 | TGTGCCAGCAGCCCCTCACTAGCGGGGGACACAGATACGCAGTATTTT | CASSPSLAGDTDTQYF
NA | TRBJ1-4 | TRBD1 | 17 | TRBV25-1 | TGTGCCAGCAGAGTCACCGGGACAGGGCTAACTAATGAAAAACTGTTTTTT | CASRVTGTGLTNEKLFF
NA | TRBJ2-3 | NA | 17 | TRBV7-6 | TGTGCCAGCAGCTTATACACGGCCGAGGGATGGGCAGATACGCAGTATTTT | CASSLYTAEGWADTQYF
NA | TRBJ2-7 | NA | 15 | TRBV9 | TGTGCCAGCAGCGTAGCCCCAGGATCCTCCTACGAGCAGTACTTC | CASSVAPGSSYEQYF